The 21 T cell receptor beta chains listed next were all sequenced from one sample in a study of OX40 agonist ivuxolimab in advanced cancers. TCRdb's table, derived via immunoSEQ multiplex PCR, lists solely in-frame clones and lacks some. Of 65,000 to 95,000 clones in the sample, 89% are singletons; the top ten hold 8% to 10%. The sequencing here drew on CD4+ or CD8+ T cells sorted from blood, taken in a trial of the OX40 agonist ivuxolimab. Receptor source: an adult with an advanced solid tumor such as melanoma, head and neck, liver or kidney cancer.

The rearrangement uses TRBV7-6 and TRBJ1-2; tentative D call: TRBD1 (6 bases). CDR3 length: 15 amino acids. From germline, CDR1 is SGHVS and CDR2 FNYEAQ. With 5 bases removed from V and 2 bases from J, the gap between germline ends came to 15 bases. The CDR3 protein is CASSAIPDSNYGYTF. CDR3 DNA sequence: TGTGCCAGCAGCGCCATCCCGGACAGCAACTATGGCTACACCTTC. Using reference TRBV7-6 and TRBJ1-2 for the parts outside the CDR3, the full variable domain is GAGVSQSPRYKVTKRGQDVALRCDPISGHVSLYWYRQALGQGPEFLTYFNYEAQQDKSGLPNDRFSAERPEGSISTLTIQRTEQRDSAMYRCASSAIPDSNYGYTFGSGTRLTVV.

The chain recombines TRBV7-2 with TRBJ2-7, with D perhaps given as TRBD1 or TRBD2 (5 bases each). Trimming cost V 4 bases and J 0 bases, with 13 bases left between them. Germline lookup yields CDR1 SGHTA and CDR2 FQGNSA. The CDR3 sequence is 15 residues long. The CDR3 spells CASSWGLGSSYEQYF. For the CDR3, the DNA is TGTGCCAGCAGCTGGGGGTTGGGTAGCTCCTACGAGCAGTACTTC.

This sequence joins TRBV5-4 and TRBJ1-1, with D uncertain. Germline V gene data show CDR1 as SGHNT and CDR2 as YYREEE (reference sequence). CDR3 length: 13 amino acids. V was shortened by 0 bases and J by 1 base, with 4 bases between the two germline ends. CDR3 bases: TGTGCCAGCAGCTTGGACAGGAACACTGAAGCTTTCTTT. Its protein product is CASSLDRNTEAFF.

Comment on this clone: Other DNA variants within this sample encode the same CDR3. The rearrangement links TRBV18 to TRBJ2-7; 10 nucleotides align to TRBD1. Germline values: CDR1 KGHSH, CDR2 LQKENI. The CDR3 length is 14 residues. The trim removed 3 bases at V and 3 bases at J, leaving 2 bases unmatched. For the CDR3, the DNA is TGTGCCAGCTCACCCGGGACAGGGGACTACGAGCAGTACTTC. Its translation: CASSPGTGDYEQYF. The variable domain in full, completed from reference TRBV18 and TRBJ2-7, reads NAGVMQNPRHLVRRRGQEARLRCSPMKGHSHVYWYRQLPEEGLKFMVYLQKENIIDESGMPKERFSAEFPKEGPSILRIQQVVRGDSAAYFCASSPGTGDYEQYFGPGTRLTVT.

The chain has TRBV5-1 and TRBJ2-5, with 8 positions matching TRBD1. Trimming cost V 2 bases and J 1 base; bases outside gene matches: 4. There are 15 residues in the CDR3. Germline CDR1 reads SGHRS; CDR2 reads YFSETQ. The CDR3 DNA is TGCGCCAGCAGCTTAGGGCAGGGGGCCCAAGAGACCCAGTACTTC. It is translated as CASSLGQGAQETQYF.

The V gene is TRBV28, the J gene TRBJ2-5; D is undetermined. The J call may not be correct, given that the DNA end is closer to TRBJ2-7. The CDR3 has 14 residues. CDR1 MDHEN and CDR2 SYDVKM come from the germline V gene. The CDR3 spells CATMTESIGDEQYF. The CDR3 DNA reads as TGTGCCACTATGACGGAGAGTATCGGCGACGAGCAGTACTTC.

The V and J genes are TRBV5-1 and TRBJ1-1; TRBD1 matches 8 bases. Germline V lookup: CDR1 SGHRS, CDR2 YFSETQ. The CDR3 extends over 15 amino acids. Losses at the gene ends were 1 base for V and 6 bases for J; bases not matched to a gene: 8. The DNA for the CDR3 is TGCGCCAGCAGCTTGCAGGACAGGGTGTCGGCTGAAGCTTTCTTT. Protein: CASSLQDRVSAEAFF.

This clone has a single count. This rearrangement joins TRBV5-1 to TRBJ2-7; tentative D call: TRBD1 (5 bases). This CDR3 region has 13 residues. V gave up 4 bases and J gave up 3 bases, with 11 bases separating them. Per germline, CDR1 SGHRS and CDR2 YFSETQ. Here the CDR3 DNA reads TGCGCCAGCAGCAGGGGCCAGGGCTACGAGCAGTACTTC. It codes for CASSRGQGYEQYF.

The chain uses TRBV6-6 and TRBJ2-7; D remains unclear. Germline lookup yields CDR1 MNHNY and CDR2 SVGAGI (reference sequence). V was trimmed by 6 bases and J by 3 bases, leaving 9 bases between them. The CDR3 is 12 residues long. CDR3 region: CASSSSSYEQYF. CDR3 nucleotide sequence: TGTGCCAGCAGCTCTTCGAGCTACGAGCAGTACTTC.

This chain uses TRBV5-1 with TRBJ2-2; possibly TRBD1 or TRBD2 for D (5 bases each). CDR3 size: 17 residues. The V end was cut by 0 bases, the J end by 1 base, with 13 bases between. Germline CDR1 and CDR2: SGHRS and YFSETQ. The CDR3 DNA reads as TGCGCCAGCAGCTTGGGAAGACCGAGGGGGAACACCGGGGAGCTGTTTTTT. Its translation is CASSLGRPRGNTGELFF.

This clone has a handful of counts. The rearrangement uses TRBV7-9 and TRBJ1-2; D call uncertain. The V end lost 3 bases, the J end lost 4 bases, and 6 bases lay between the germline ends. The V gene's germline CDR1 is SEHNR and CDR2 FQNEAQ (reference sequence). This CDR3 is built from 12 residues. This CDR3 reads CASSFEGYGYTF. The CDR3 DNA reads TGTGCCAGCAGCTTCGAAGGCTATGGCTACACCTTC.

The CDR3, as DNA: TGTGCCAGCAGAAGTGGACAGCTCTCCTACGAGCAGTACTTC. It yields the protein CASRSGQLSYEQYF. The rearrangement joins TRBV6-5 to TRBJ2-7; D might be TRBD1 (6 bases). V lost 6 bases and J lost 0, with 12 bases in between. In germline, CDR1 is MNHEY, CDR2 SVGAGI. This CDR3 has 14 residues.

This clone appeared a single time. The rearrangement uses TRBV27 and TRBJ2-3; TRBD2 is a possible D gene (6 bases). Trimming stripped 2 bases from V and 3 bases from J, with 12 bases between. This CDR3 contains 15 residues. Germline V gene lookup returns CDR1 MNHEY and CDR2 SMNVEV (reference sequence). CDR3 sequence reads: CASSLQLARTDTQYF. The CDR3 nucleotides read TGTGCCAGCAGTTTACAACTAGCTAGGACAGATACGCAGTATTTT.

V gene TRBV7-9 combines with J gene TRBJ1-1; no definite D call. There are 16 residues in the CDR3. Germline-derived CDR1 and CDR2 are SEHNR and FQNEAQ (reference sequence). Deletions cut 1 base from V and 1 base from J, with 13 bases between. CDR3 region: CASSLGSGSGNTEAFF. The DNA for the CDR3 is TGTGCCAGCAGCTTAGGTTCGGGGTCGGGGAACACTGAAGCTTTCTTT.

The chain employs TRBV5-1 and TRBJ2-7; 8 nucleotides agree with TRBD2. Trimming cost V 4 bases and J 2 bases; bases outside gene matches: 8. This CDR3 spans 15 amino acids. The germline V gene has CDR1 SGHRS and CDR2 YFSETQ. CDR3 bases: TGCGCCAGCAGCGAGACGACTAGCGCGACCTACGAGCAGTACTTC. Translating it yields CASSETTSATYEQYF.

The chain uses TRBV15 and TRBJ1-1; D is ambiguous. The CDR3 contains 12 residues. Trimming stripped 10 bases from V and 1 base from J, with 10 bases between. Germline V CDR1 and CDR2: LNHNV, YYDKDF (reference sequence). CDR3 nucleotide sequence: TGTGCCAGCCCGGTTGGGAACACTGAAGCTTTCTTT. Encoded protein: CASPVGNTEAFF.

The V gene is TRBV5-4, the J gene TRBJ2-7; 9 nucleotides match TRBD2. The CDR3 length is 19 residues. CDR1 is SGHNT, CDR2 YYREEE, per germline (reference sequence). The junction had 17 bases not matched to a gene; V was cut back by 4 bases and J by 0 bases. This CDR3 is CASSGAGGAGGLFSYEQYF. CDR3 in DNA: TGTGCCAGCAGCGGTGCGGGTGGAGCGGGAGGACTATTCTCCTACGAGCAGTACTTC.

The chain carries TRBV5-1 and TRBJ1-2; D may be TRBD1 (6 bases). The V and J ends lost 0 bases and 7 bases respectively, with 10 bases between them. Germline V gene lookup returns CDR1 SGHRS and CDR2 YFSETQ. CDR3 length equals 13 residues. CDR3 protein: CASSLAGEGGYTF. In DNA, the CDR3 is TGCGCCAGCAGCTTGGCAGGGGAGGGTGGCTACACCTTC.

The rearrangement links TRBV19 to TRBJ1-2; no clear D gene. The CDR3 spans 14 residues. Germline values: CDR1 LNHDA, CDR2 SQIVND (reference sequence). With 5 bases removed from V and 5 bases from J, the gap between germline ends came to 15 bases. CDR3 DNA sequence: TGTGCCAGTAGTTTCGGGTCTTACCTTTATGGCTACACCTTC. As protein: CASSFGSYLYGYTF.

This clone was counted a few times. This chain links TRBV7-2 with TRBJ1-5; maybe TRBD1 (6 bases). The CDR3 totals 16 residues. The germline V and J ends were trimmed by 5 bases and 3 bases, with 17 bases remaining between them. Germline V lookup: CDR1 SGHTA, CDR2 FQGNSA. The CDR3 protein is CASSPARGATNQPQHF. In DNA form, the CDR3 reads TGTGCCAGCAGCCCCGCCCGGGGGGCTACCAATCAGCCCCAGCATTTT. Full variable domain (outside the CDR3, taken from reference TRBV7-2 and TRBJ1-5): GAGVSQSPSNKVTEKGKDVELRCDPISGHTALYWYRQSLGQGLEFLIYFQGNSAPDKSGLPSDRFSAERTGGSVSTLTIQRTQQEDSAVYLCASSPARGATNQPQHFGDGTRLSIL.

The CDR3: CASRTTGWAEAFF. CDR3 bases: TGTGCCAGCAGAACCACAGGGTGGGCTGAAGCTTTCTTT. The chain combines TRBV11-2 with TRBJ1-1; tentatively, D is TRBD1 (6 bases). The CDR3 loop spans 13 amino acids. Germline CDR1 is SGHAT and CDR2 is FQNNGV. The germline V and J ends were trimmed by 6 bases and 6 bases, with 14 bases remaining between them.